The T cell receptor beta chain described here comes from a study of cytomegalovirus exposure and HLA in healthy donors. The study, taken as a whole, reports: Within an earlier analysis, most TCR beta V segments proved productive either about 87% or about 30% of the time.

Trimming took 1 base from V and 6 from J, leaving 21 bases between them. Germline V gives CDR1 GTSNPN, CDR2 SVGIG (reference sequence). CDR3 length: 16 residues. Concerning this clone itself: Its antigen is not identified.

PCR employed 60 Vbeta and 13 Jbeta primers. The data were produced by immunoSEQ multiplex PCR, yet TCRdb's version contains in-frame clones alone and is incomplete. The data contain fewer than 150,000 clones, roughly 83% of them singletons. V gene TRBV30 combines with J gene TRBJ1-2; possible D gene TRBD1, 5 bases. The TCR comes from a man aged 35 to 55 in good health and CMV-seropositive. Sequenced: PBMCs. CDR3 in amino acids: CAWSGPGTQRLNGYTF. CDR3 in DNA: TGTGCCTGGAGTGGCCCGGGGACTCAAAGGTTGAATGGCTACACCTTC.